This TCR beta chain was recovered during a study of CD8 T cells in Susac syndrome. Study results and caveats: The authors acknowledged that the study's TCR sequencing and HLA analysis involved relatively few individuals.

TCR beta from blood CD8+ and CD4+ T cells was sequenced. With random hexamers, roughly 0.5 to 1 ug RNA was reverse transcribed. Amplification of TCR beta CDR3 across 54 Vbeta and 13 Jbeta was performed with immunoSEQ multiplex PCR. TCRdb independently ran MiXCR on the immunoSEQ multiplex PCR reads; one entry per CDR3 protein. Among about 150,000 distinct CDR3 sequences listed, about 94% were seen once. The CDR3 consists of 14 residues. Germline assignment: CDR1 MRHNA and CDR2 SNTAGT. The J segment lost 4 bases and the V segment lost 3 bases, leaving 3 bases of the junction unmatched. With regard to this clonotype: Its antigen remains unidentified.

The chain couples TRBV6-4 to TRBJ2-1; 7 bases fit TRBD1. Sequenced: CD8+ T cells from PBMCs. This clonotype originated in a human donor with multiple sclerosis. CDR3 amino acids: CASSDGTAYNEQFF. CDR3 DNA sequence: TGTGCCAGCAGTGATGGGACAGCTTACAATGAGCAGTTCTTC.